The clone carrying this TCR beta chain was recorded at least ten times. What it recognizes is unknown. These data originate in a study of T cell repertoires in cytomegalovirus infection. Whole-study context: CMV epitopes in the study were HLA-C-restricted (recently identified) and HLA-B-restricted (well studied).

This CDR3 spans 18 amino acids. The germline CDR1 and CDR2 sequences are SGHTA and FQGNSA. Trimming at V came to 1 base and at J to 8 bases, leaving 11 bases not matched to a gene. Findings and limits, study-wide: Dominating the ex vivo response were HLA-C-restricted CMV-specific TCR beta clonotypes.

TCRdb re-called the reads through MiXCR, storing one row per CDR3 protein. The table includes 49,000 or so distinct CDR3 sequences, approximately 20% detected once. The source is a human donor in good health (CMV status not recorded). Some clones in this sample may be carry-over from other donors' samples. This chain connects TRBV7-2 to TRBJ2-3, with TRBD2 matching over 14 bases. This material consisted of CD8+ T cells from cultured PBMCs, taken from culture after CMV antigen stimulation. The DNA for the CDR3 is TGTGCCAGCAGCTTAGTGGGGGGACTAGCGGGGGTAGAAGGTACGCAGTATTTT. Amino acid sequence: CASSLVGGLAGVEGTQYF.